These T cell receptor beta chains were read from a single sample in a study of regulatory T cells in long-lasting Graves disease. TCRdb fed the multiplex PCR reads into MiXCR, producing one record per CDR3 protein. The repertoire holds over 250,000 distinct CDR3 sequences, with 20% to 25% as singletons. Sequencing was performed on peripheral blood mononuclear cells (PBMCs), taken when the disease was refractory, from a patient treated with antithyroid drugs. The source of these receptors is a female donor with Graves disease. CDR3s include the opening cysteine and the closing phenylalanine or tryptophan. Fields, in order: V gene, J gene, clone size, D gene, CDR3 protein, CDR3 DNA. A D gene is named only where the DNA matches it firmly. The size of a clone is reported for some rows only, either as once, few or many, or as a class for expanded clones.

V: TRBV5-6; J: TRBJ2-7; size: NA; D: NA; CDR3: CASSLLRTTTYEQYF; DNA: TGTGCCAGCAGCTTGCTCCGGACTACGACCTACGAGCAGTACTTC
V: TRBV20-1; J: TRBJ2-7; size: few; D: NA; CDR3: CSASSGLHPYEQYF; DNA: TGCAGTGCTAGTTCCGGACTGCACCCCTACGAGCAGTACTTC
V: TRBV19; J: TRBJ1-1; size: NA; D: NA; CDR3: CASSTGRSVNTEAFF; DNA: TGTGCCAGTAGTACAGGGAGGTCGGTGAACACTGAAGCTTTCTTT
V: TRBV27; J: TRBJ2-1; size: NA; D: NA; CDR3: CASGRPASYNEQFF; DNA: TGTGCCAGCGGACGACCAGCCTCCTACAATGAGCAGTTCTTC
V: TRBV12-3/TRBV12-4; J: TRBJ2-5; size: NA; D: TRBD2; CDR3: CASSTGTSGNQETQYF; DNA: TGTGCCAGCAGCACCGGGACTAGCGGGAACCAAGAGACCCAGTACTTC
V: TRBV4-3; J: TRBJ2-7; size: few; D: NA; CDR3: CASSQALVGYEQYF; DNA: TGCGCCAGCAGCCAGGCACTAGTGGGCTACGAGCAGTACTTC
V: TRBV19; J: TRBJ1-1; size: NA; D: NA; CDR3: CATQGEVTNTEAFF; DNA: TGTGCCACCCAGGGAGAGGTGACGAACACTGAAGCTTTCTTT
V: TRBV4-1; J: TRBJ2-7; size: few; D: NA; CDR3: CASSQLQAGEQYF; DNA: TGCGCCAGCAGCCAACTCCAAGCGGGCGAGCAGTACTTC
V: TRBV4-1; J: TRBJ1-1; size: few; D: NA; CDR3: CASSQGWTENTEAFF; DNA: TGCGCCAGCAGCCAAGGGTGGACGGAGAACACTGAAGCTTTCTTT
V: TRBV11-3; J: TRBJ1-2; size: NA; D: NA; CDR3: CASSLALKGSGSYGYTF; DNA: TGTGCCAGCAGCTTAGCACTCAAGGGGTCAGGGTCCTATGGCTACACCTTC
V: TRBV2; J: TRBJ2-4; size: few; D: TRBD2; CDR3: CASRPSGGAKNIQYF; DNA: TGTGCCAGCCGACCTAGCGGGGGAGCCAAAAACATTCAGTACTTC
V: TRBV30; J: TRBJ2-2; size: few; D: NA; CDR3: CAWSRVTNGELFF; DNA: TGTGCCTGGAGTCGCGTAACCAACGGGGAGCTGTTTTTT
V: TRBV7-9; J: TRBJ2-7; size: NA; D: TRBD1; CDR3: CASSLEEKTGLYF; DNA: TGTGCCAGCAGCTTAGAGGAAAAGACAGGGCTGTACTTC
V: TRBV20-1; J: TRBJ2-5; size: many; D: TRBD2; CDR3: CSVPTSGRGLETQYF; DNA: TGCAGTGTCCCGACTAGCGGGAGGGGTTTAGAGACCCAGTACTTC
V: TRBV15; J: TRBJ1-6; size: many; D: NA; CDR3: CATSRDQRGGNSPLHF; DNA: TGTGCCACCAGCAGAGATCAGCGAGGGGGGAATTCACCCCTCCACTTT
V: TRBV2; J: TRBJ1-5; size: many; D: NA; CDR3: CASGGQPNQPQHF; DNA: TGTGCCAGCGGTGGACAGCCTAATCAGCCCCAGCATTTT
V: TRBV3-1; J: TRBJ1-2; size: NA; D: NA; CDR3: CASSQEPQTNYGYTF; DNA: TGTGCCAGCAGCCAAGAGCCTCAGACGAACTATGGCTACACCTTC
V: TRBV28; J: TRBJ1-2; size: many; D: NA; CDR3: CASSWAGPQGGGYTF; DNA: TGTGCCAGCAGTTGGGCCGGGCCACAAGGTGGTGGCTACACCTTC
V: TRBV4-3; J: TRBJ1-2; size: few; D: NA; CDR3: CASSQVPPGEYGYTF; DNA: TGCGCCAGCAGCCAAGTGCCTCCAGGGGAGTACGGCTACACCTTC
V: TRBV7-2; J: TRBJ1-1; size: few; D: NA; CDR3: CASGRGRNTEAFF; DNA: TGTGCCAGCGGCAGGGGTAGGAACACTGAAGCTTTCTTT
V: TRBV11-3; J: TRBJ2-7; size: few; D: TRBD1; CDR3: CASSYGTAGEQYF; DNA: TGTGCCAGCAGCTATGGGACAGCAGGAGAGCAGTACTTC
V: TRBV6-2/TRBV6-3; J: TRBJ2-3; size: NA; D: TRBD2; CDR3: CASTGLAGADTQYF; DNA: TGTGCCAGCACCGGACTAGCGGGAGCAGATACGCAGTATTTT